These 27 T cell receptor beta chains were sequenced from one sample in a study of regulatory T cells in long-lasting Graves disease. Combining iRepertoire HTBI primers with Arm-PCR of CDR3 regions, the authors built TCR beta libraries. TCRdb analysed the multiplex PCR reads with MiXCR anew, one entry per CDR3 protein. Here the sample spans 650,000 to 700,000 distinct CDR3 sequences, 30% being singletons. Time point defined: persistent/refractory GD, antithyroid drugs over 5 years with positive TRAb. The TCR library was made from RNA extracted from PBMCs. Source: peripheral blood mononuclear cells (PBMCs), taken when the disease was refractory, from a patient treated with antithyroid drugs. These receptors were taken from a female donor with Graves disease.

There are many counts of this clonotype. This chain connects TRBV6-1 to TRBJ1-2, with D perhaps TRBD1 (5 bases). CDR3 length equals 11 residues. Looked up from germline, CDR1 is MNHNS and CDR2 is SASEGT. The chain's CDR3 is CGTGSNYGYTF. CDR3 sequence (DNA): TGTGGCACAGGTTCTAACTATGGCTACACCTTC.

This clonotype was observed a few times. The rearrangement joins TRBV2 to TRBJ2-7, with D perhaps TRBD1 or TRBD2 (7 bases each). The CDR3 has 14 residues. The germline gives CDR1 SNHLY, CDR2 FYNNEI. With 3 bases removed from V and 7 bases from J, the gap between germline ends came to 16 bases. The CDR3, as DNA: TGTGCCAGCAGTGACGCAGGGGGGGGACGGGAGCAGTACTTC. Protein product: CASSDAGGGREQYF.

This clonotype has more than one count but fewer than ten. This chain links TRBV6-1 with TRBJ1-2; 7 bases are a match to TRBD1. After removal of 10 bases from V and 8 bases from J, the junction contained 13 bases not matched to a gene. CDR1 MNHNS and CDR2 SASEGT come from the germline V gene. The CDR3 extends over 13 amino acids. CDR3 sequence (DNA): TGTGCCACCCGGGACAGCTTGTGGGAGGGCTACACCTTC. This translates into CATRDSLWEGYTF.

V usage is TRBV6-2 or TRBV6-3 and J usage is TRBJ2-2; 11 positions match TRBD2. V shed 7 bases and J 4 bases; nucleotides not matched to a gene: 8. The CDR3 is made up of 16 amino acids. Germline CDR1 and CDR2: MNHEY and SVGEGT. DNA of the CDR3: TGTGCCAGCATTTGTAGCGGGAGGGTTCCCACCGGGGAGCTGTTTTTT. Its translation: CASICSGRVPTGELFF.

The genes are TRBV10-3 and TRBJ1-2; 8 bases are a match to TRBD1. The CDR3 has 16 amino acids. CDR1 is ENHRY and CDR2 is SYGVKD in the germline V gene. V was pared by 0 bases and J by 3 bases, with 6 bases of the junction left unmatched. CDR3 region: CAISESAGGSHYGYTF. The CDR3 nucleotides are TGTGCCATCAGTGAGTCTGCAGGGGGCAGCCACTATGGCTACACCTTC.

The V call is TRBV12-3 or TRBV12-4, the J call TRBJ1-4, with D perhaps TRBD1 (6 bases). CDR3 length: 17 amino acids. The V gene lost 2 bases and the J gene lost 8 bases, with 21 bases spanning the gap. Here the CDR3 reads CASSLMFVGGQLEKLFF. The CDR3 DNA follows: TGTGCCAGCAGTTTAATGTTTGTGGGGGGACAATTGGAAAAACTGTTTTTT.

This clonotype showed up just a few times. V is TRBV12-5 and J is TRBJ2-7; 9 bases are shared with TRBD2. Germline CDR1 reads LGHNT; CDR2 reads FRNRAP. The V gene end was trimmed by 1 base and the J gene end by 3 bases; junction bases not matched to a gene: 4. The CDR3 runs to 15 residues. CDR3 residues: CASGLGIAGVYEQYF. CDR3 bases: TGTGCTAGTGGTTTGGGAATAGCGGGAGTCTACGAGCAGTACTTC.

The CDR3 here is CASSLAPLPGVGEQFF. CDR3 DNA sequence: TGTGCCAGCAGCTTAGCGCCCCTACCAGGGGTGGGAGAGCAGTTCTTC. The rearrangement joins TRBV7-9 to TRBJ2-1; D might be TRBD1 (6 bases). Germline-derived CDR1 and CDR2 are SEHNR and FQNEAQ (reference sequence). V gave up 0 bases and J gave up 10 bases, with 19 bases separating them. CDR3 length equals 16 residues.

The chain recombines TRBV3-1 with TRBJ2-5, with 8 bases matching TRBD2. V shed 2 bases and J 0 bases; nucleotides not matched to a gene: 5. CDR1 is LGHDT, CDR2 YNNKEL, per germline (reference sequence). The CDR3 runs 16 residues. CDR3 loop: CASSQWQRENQETQYF. In DNA, the CDR3 is TGTGCCAGCAGCCAATGGCAGCGGGAGAACCAAGAGACCCAGTACTTC.

This rearrangement joins TRBV13 to TRBJ1-3; no clear D gene. Looked up from germline, CDR1 is PRHDT and CDR2 is FYEKMQ (reference sequence). This CDR3 contains 15 residues. V was pared by 1 base and J by 2 bases, with 9 bases between. DNA for the CDR3: TGTGCCAGCAGCTTAGTATCAGGCCCTGGAAACACCATATATTTT. Translating gives CASSLVSGPGNTIYF. Filled out from reference TRBV13 and TRBJ1-3, the complete variable domain reads AAGVIQSPRHLIKEKRETATLKCYPIPRHDTVYWYQQGPGQDPQFLISFYEKMQSDKGSIPDRFSAQQFSDYHSELNMSSLELGDSALYFCASSLVSGPGNTIYFGEGSWLTVV.

The chain carries TRBV7-9 and TRBJ2-6; the match to TRBD1 covers 8 bases. Trimming at V came to 5 bases and at J to 3 bases, leaving 9 bases not matched to a gene. CDR3 length equals 17 residues. Germline CDR1 SEHNR, CDR2 FQNEAQ (reference sequence). CDR3: CASSQKTGEGGANVLTF. The DNA of the CDR3 is TGTGCCAGCAGCCAAAAGACAGGGGAAGGTGGGGCCAACGTCCTGACTTTC.

The V call is TRBV30, the J call TRBJ2-7; D tentatively reads TRBD1 or TRBD2 (7 bases each). V lost 1 base and J 4 bases, leaving 14 bases between the germline ends. CDR3 length: 14 amino acids. CDR1 is GTSNPN and CDR2 is SVGIG in the germline V gene (reference sequence). CDR3 protein: CAWSGEGQTYEQYF. In nucleotides, the CDR3 is TGTGCCTGGAGTGGGGAGGGACAGACATACGAGCAGTACTTC.

This clonotype was detected only a few times. The J gene is TRBJ1-6, the V gene TRBV4-1; no definite D call. The CDR3 covers 14 residues. Germline V gene data show CDR1 as MGHRA and CDR2 as YSYEKL. Trimming shortened V by 0 bases and J by 6 bases, and 6 bases separated the two germline ends. The CDR3 sequence: CASSQDLANSPLHF. CDR3 DNA: TGCGCCAGCAGCCAAGACTTAGCTAATTCACCCCTCCACTTT.

The chain employs TRBV2 and TRBJ1-5; D is unclear. Trimming removed 4 bases from V and 2 bases from J, with 18 bases in between. The CDR3 is made up of 17 amino acids. Germline assignment: CDR1 SNHLY and CDR2 FYNNEI. This CDR3 is CASSVVPERSGNQPQHF. As DNA, the CDR3 is TGTGCCAGCAGTGTCGTCCCTGAGCGAAGTGGCAATCAGCCCCAGCATTTT.

Only a few counts were recorded for this clonotype. CDR3 sequence reads: CASSEVGGQSYEQYF. CDR3 DNA sequence: TGCGCCAGCAGCGAGGTGGGGGGCCAATCCTACGAGCAGTACTTC. V usage is TRBV10-2 and J usage is TRBJ2-7; D may match TRBD1 or TRBD2 (6 bases each). V dropped 6 bases and J dropped 1 base, with 16 bases sitting between them. The CDR3 length is 15 residues. Germline CDR1 is WSHSY and CDR2 is SAAADI.

The chain carries TRBV14 and TRBJ2-5; D gene uncertain. From germline, CDR1 is SGHDN and CDR2 FVKESK. This CDR3 has 17 residues. The V end lost 0 bases, the J end lost 5 bases, and 19 bases lay between the germline ends. CDR3 DNA: TGTGCCAGCAGCCAAGAGTCTTTGGTCAGTGGTATGGAGACCCAGTACTTC. It encodes CASSQESLVSGMETQYF.

About this clonotype: Just one base apart from a much larger clone, this may be a read error. This sequence joins TRBV20-1 and TRBJ1-4, with D perhaps matching TRBD1 (5 bases). Germline V gives CDR1 DFQATT, CDR2 SNEGSKA (reference sequence). There are 18 residues in the CDR3. CDR3 sequence (DNA): TGCAGTGCGAGAGGGCTTGGGGCCGGATGGATGGGGGGTGAAAAACTGTTTTTT. Translating it yields CSARGLGAGWMGGEKLFF.

The V gene is TRBV2, the J gene TRBJ1-2; 8 bases are shared with TRBD1. This CDR3 comprises 14 residues. Germline V gene lookup returns CDR1 SNHLY and CDR2 FYNNEI. V lost 9 bases, J lost 2 bases, and 8 bases stayed unmatched. The CDR3 here is CARLIRTGNYGYTF. The CDR3 DNA reads TGTGCCAGGCTAATACGGACAGGGAACTATGGCTACACCTTC.

In its sample, this clonotype was seen a few times. The chain links TRBV6-1 to TRBJ2-7, with a tentative D call TRBD2 (6 bases). CDR1 and CDR2 (germline): MNHNS, SASEGT. The CDR3 is made up of 15 amino acids. Trimming stripped 6 bases from V and 2 bases from J, with 17 bases between. The CDR3 here is CASRGVAGLAYEQYF. The CDR3 coding sequence is TGTGCCAGCAGGGGTGTCGCGGGACTTGCCTACGAGCAGTACTTC.

The CDR3 is CASRDRGEASNYGYTF. The CDR3 coding sequence is TGTGCCAGCAGGGACAGGGGCGAAGCGTCAAACTATGGCTACACCTTC. J is TRBJ1-2 and V is TRBV28, with 9 bases lining up with TRBD1. The CDR3 totals 16 residues. The V gene's germline CDR1 is MDHEN and CDR2 SYDVKM. V lost 6 bases to trimming and J lost 2 bases; unmatched junction nucleotides: 10.

The rearrangement joins TRBV7-2 to TRBJ1-1; unclear D gene. V was shortened by 5 bases and J by 1 base, with 11 bases between the two germline ends. CDR3 length equals 14 residues. CDR1 is SGHTA, CDR2 FQGNSA, per germline. CDR3 nucleotide sequence: TGTGCCAGCAGCACCGACCCACCGAACACTGAAGCTTTCTTT. This gives the protein CASSTDPPNTEAFF.

This clonotype was counted only a few times. J is TRBJ1-2 and V is TRBV12-3 or TRBV12-4; D might be TRBD1 (5 bases). The CDR3 runs 12 residues. Trimming took off 3 bases at V and 8 bases at J, with 10 bases between the two ends. The CDR3 DNA reads as TGTGCCAGCAGTTTCCCCCCAGGGGGCTACACCTTC. Its translation is CASSFPPGGYTF.

This chain connects TRBV28 to TRBJ2-7, with a possible D match to TRBD1 (5 bases). This CDR3 is built from 14 residues. Trimming took 5 bases from V and 3 from J, leaving 14 bases between them. Germline CDR1 reads MDHEN; CDR2 reads SYDVKM. The chain's CDR3 is CASSALTASYEQYF. Here the CDR3 DNA reads TGTGCCAGCAGTGCCTTGACAGCCAGCTACGAGCAGTACTTC. The variable domain in full, with the rest retrieved from reference TRBV28 and TRBJ2-7, is DVKVTQSSRYLVKRTGEKVFLECVQDMDHENMFWYRQDPGLGLRLIYFSYDVKMKEKGDIPEGYSVSREKKERFSLILESASTNQTSMYLCASSALTASYEQYFGPGTRLTVT.

This clonotype occurred a few times. The gene calls are TRBV30 and TRBJ2-7; 7 nucleotides align to TRBD1. There are 14 residues in the CDR3. After removal of 4 bases from V and 3 bases from J, the junction contained 9 bases not matched to a gene. Germline V gene data show CDR1 as GTSNPN and CDR2 as SVGIG (reference sequence). CDR3 residues: CAWKGAVINYEQYF. Here the CDR3 DNA reads TGTGCCTGGAAGGGGGCAGTTATCAACTACGAGCAGTACTTC.

In this sample, this clonotype turned up once. At one end, the junction sequence differs from germline, possibly due to a read error. The chain recombines TRBV5-1 with TRBJ1-1; D gene uncertain. Per the germline V gene, CDR1 is SGHRS and CDR2 is YFSETQ. This CDR3 spans 14 amino acids. The CDR3 spells CASSLDGMNTGAFF. The CDR3 DNA sequence: TGCGCCAGCAGCTTGGACGGTATGAACACTGGAGCTTTCTTT.

The rearrangement joins TRBV2 to TRBJ2-1; 10 nucleotides line up with TRBD2. V trimming: 2 bases; J trimming: 6 bases; junction bases outside the gene matches: 4. From germline, CDR1 is SNHLY and CDR2 FYNNEI. The CDR3 length is 15 residues. The CDR3 loop reads CASSELAGGFNEQFF. For the CDR3, the DNA is TGTGCCAGCAGTGAATTAGCGGGAGGCTTCAATGAGCAGTTCTTC. The whole variable domain, remainder taken from reference TRBV2 and TRBJ2-1, is EPEVTQTPSHQVTQMGQEVILRCVPISNHLYFYWYRQILGQKVEFLVSFYNNEISEKSEIFDDQFSVERPDGSNFTLKIRSTKLEDSAMYFCASSELAGGFNEQFFGPGTRLTVL.

This clonotype was detected many times. This rearrangement joins TRBV12-3 or TRBV12-4 to TRBJ1-2; TRBD1 matches at 11 bases. V was clipped by 4 bases and J by 3 bases; unmatched bases: 4. CDR3 length: 15 amino acids. The CDR3 protein is CASSWGQGEHYGYTF. In DNA form, the CDR3 reads TGTGCCAGCAGTTGGGGACAGGGGGAACACTATGGCTACACCTTC.